This T cell receptor (beta chain) was captured by sequencing in a study of neurological immune-mediated disorders. CDR3 size: 20 residues. V shed 4 bases and J 6 bases; nucleotides not matched to a gene: 26. Germline V CDR1 and CDR2: DFQATT, SNEGSKA (reference sequence). It was by 5'RACE with 10-nucleotide random UMIs that the cDNA was made. TCRdb fed the 5' RACE reads into MiXCR, producing one record per CDR3 protein. The table has 40,000 or so distinct CDR3 sequences, around 5% seen once. The count of this clonotype is one. This may be a read error: a much more frequent sequence differs by one nucleotide. Sorted libraries used 800,000 to 1,000,000 CD4+ or CD8+ T cells.

This TCR derives from a man between 18 and 29 years old in good health. Material: CD4+ T cells from blood. The rearrangement joins TRBV20-1 to TRBJ2-1, with 8 bases matching TRBD1. The CDR3 here is CSAIKPLIWTGNTFSNEQFF. CDR3 nucleotide sequence: TGCAGTGCTATAAAGCCGCTTATCTGGACAGGGAACACTTTTAGCAATGAGCAGTTCTTC.